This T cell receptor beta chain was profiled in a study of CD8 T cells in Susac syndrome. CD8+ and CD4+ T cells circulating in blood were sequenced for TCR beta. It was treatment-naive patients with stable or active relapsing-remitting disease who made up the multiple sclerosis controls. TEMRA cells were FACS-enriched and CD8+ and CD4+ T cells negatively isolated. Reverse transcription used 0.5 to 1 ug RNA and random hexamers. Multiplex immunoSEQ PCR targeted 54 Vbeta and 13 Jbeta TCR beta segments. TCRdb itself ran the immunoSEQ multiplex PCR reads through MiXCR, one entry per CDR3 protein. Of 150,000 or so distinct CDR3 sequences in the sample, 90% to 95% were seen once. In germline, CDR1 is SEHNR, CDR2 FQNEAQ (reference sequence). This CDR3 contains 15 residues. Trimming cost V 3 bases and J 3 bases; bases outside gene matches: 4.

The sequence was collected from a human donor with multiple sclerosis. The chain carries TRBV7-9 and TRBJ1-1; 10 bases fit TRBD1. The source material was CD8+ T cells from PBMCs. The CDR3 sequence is CASSFTGQGDTEAFF. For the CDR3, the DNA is TGTGCCAGCAGCTTTACTGGACAGGGGGACACTGAAGCTTTCTTT.